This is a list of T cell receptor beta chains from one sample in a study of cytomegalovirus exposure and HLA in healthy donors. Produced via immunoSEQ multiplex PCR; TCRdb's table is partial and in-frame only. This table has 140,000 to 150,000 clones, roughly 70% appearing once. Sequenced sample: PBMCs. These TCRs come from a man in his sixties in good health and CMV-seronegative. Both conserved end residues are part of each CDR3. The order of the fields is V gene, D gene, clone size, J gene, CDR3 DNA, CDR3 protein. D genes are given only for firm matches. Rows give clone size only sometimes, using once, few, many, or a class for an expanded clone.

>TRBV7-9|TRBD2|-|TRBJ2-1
TGTGCCAGCAGCCCGACCGGACTAGCGGGAGAGTCCTACAATGAGCAGTTCTTC
CASSPTGLAGESYNEQFF
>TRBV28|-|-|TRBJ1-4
TGTGCCAGCAGTTTGGGGGCAGGGACTAATGAAAAACTGTTTTTT
CASSLGAGTNEKLFF
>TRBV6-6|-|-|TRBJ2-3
TGTGCCAGCAGTTCAGTTACGCAGTATTTT
CASSSVTQYF
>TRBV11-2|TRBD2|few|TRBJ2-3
TGTGCCAGCAGCTTAAGGTCGCTAGCGGGAGTAACAGATACGCAGTATTTT
CASSLRSLAGVTDTQYF
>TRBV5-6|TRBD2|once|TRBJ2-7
TGTGCCAGCAGTAGCGGGAGGGGGTACGAGCAGTACTTC
CASSSGRGYEQYF
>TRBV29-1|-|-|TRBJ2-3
TGCAGCGTTGAGGGGGCGCCACGGGGCACAGATACGCAGTATTTT
CSVEGAPRGTDTQYF
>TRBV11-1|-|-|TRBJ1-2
TGTGCCAGCAGCTACCAGGGGAGCTATGGCTACACCTTC
CASSYQGSYGYTF
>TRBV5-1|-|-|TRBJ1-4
TGCGCCAGCAGCTCCCAGGGTTCAACTAATGAAAAACTGTTTTTT
CASSSQGSTNEKLFF
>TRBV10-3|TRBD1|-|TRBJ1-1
TGTGCCATCATCGCCTCGACAGGGACGAACACTGAAGCTTTCTTT
CAIIASTGTNTEAFF
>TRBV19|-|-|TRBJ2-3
TGTGCCAGTAGTTTCCGGGCAGAGCGGACAGATACGCAGTATTTT
CASSFRAERTDTQYF
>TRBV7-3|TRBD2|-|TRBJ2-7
TGTGCCAGCAGCTTATCTGGGGGGGGCGAGCAGTACTTC
CASSLSGGGEQYF
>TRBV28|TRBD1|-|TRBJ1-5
TGTGCCAGCAGTTTAACCCCTACAGGGGGCGGGCAGCCCCAGCATTTT
CASSLTPTGGGQPQHF
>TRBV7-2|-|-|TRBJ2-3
TGTGCCAGCAGCCCGGTGAAGGGAGCAGATACGCAGTATTTT
CASSPVKGADTQYF
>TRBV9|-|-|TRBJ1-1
TGTGCCAGCAGCCCGATGACGGGAACGAAAGCTTTCTTT
CASSPMTGTKAFF
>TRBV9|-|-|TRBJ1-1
TGTGCCAGCAGCCTAGACAGCTTCACTGAAGCTTTCTTT
CASSLDSFTEAFF
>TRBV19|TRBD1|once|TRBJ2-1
TGTGCCAGTAGTAGATCGGACAGGTACAATGAGCAGTTCTTC
CASSRSDRYNEQFF
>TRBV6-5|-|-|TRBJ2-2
TGTGCCAGCAGCCTTACTAGGAGCACCGGGGAGCTGTTTTTT
CASSLTRSTGELFF
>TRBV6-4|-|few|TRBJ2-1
TGTGCCAGCAGTAGTGAACTAGCTAACAATGAGCAGTTCTTC
CASSSELANNEQFF
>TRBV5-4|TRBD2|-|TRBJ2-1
TGTGCCAGCAGCTTGGAGGCGGGAGGGGGGAATGAGCAGTTCTTC
CASSLEAGGGNEQFF
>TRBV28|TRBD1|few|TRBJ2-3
TGTGCCAGCAGTTTACCCTTGGGACAGGGTAAAACGCAGTATTTT
CASSLPLGQGKTQYF
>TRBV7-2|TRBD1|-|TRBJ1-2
TGTGCCAGCAGCTACCCCACAGGGGGCGACTATGGCTACACCTTC
CASSYPTGGDYGYTF
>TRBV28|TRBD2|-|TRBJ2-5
TGTGCCACCGCTAGCGGGGTTATTCAAGAGACCCAGTACTTC
CATASGVIQETQYF
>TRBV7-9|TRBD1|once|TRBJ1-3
TGTGCCAGCAGCTCCCTGGGACAGGGTATGGGAAACACCATATATTTT
CASSSLGQGMGNTIYF
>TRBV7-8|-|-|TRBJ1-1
TGTGCCAGCAGCTTACGGGGGTTCATAGTGAGAACTGAAGCTTTCTTT
CASSLRGFIVRTEAFF
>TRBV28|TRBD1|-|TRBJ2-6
TGTGCCAGCAGGACCCTACGGGACAGGGAGTTGCTGGGTCTCTCTGGGGCCAACGTCCTGACTTTC
CASRTLRDRELLGLSGANVLTF
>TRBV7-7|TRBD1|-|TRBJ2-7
TGTGCCAGCAGCTTAATGGGAGGTGTGGGACAGGGCGAGGCCTACGAGCAGTACTTC
CASSLMGGVGQGEAYEQYF
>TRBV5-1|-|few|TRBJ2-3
TGCGCCAGCAGCGGGGGGGCCACTAGCACAGATACGCAGTATTTT
CASSGGATSTDTQYF
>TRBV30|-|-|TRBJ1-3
TGTGCCTGGAGTTTCCCGGGGTCGGGAGGAAACACCATATATTTT
CAWSFPGSGGNTIYF
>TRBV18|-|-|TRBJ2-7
TGTGCCAGCTCACCGGTGCCCCAGGGAAACGAGCAGTACTTC
CASSPVPQGNEQYF
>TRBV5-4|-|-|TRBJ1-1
TGTGCCAGCAGGCTGGGGGGGCGGGACACTGAAGCTTTCTTT
CASRLGGRDTEAFF
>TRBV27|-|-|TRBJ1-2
TGTGCCAGCAGTGGGGGCGCCAATGGCTACACCTTC
CASSGGANGYTF
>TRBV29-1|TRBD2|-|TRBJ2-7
TGCAGCGTTGAGGGACTAGCGGGAGCTCTCGAGCAGTACTTC
CSVEGLAGALEQYF
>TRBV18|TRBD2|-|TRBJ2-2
TGTGCCCGCTCACCAAGCGGACTAGGGTATTCCGGGGAGCTGTTTTTT
CARSPSGLGYSGELFF
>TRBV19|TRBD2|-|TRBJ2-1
TGTGCCAGTAGTGACGTAGCGGGAGCCTACAATGAGCAGTTCTTC
CASSDVAGAYNEQFF
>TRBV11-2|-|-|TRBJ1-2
TGTGCCAGCAGCACCGCTTCTAGGGGGGGAACTGGCTACACCTTC
CASSTASRGGTGYTF
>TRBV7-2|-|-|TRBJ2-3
TGTGCCAGCAGCGCCTTGAGCATGGAGGATACGCAGTATTTT
CASSALSMEDTQYF
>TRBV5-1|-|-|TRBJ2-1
TGCGCCAGCAGCTCAGTGCTAGCGCCGGGCAATGAGCAGTTCTTC
CASSSVLAPGNEQFF
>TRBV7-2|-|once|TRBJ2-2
TGTGCCAGCAGCTACCAACAGGGGAACACCGGGGAGCTGTTTTTT
CASSYQQGNTGELFF
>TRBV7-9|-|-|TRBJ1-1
TGTTCCAGCAGCTTAATCGGGGACACTGAAGCTTTCTTT
CSSSLIGDTEAFF
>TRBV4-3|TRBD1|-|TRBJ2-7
TGCGCCAGCAGCACCTACAGGGGGGCCGCCGAGCAGTACTTC
CASSTYRGAAEQYF
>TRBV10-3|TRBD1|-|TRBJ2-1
TGTGCCATCAATTGGGGGACAGCGCCTTACAATGAGCAGTTCTTC
CAINWGTAPYNEQFF
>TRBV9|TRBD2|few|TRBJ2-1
TGTGCCAGCCATGGCGGGGGACCCAATGAGCAGTTCTTC
CASHGGGPNEQFF
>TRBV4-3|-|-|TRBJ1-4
TGCGCCAGCAGCCAGGTGGAGGGCGGAAAACTGTTTTTT
CASSQVEGGKLFF
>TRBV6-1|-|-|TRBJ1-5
TGTGCCAGCAGTGACAGGGTTCAGCCCCAGCATTTT
CASSDRVQPQHF
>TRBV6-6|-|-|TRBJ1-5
TGTGCCAGCAGTTACTCGAAACTGAACAATCAGCCCCAGCATTTT
CASSYSKLNNQPQHF
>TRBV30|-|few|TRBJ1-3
TGTGCCTGGAGTTCCGGCTCTGGAAACACCATATATTTT
CAWSSGSGNTIYF
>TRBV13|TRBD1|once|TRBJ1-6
TGTGCCAGCAGCCCCCATCGGGACAGGGGACCACCCCTCCACTTT
CASSPHRDRGPPLHF
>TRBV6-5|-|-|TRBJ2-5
TGTGCCAGCAGTTCCCAGGGAGGAGGCCAAGAGACCCAGTACTTC
CASSSQGGGQETQYF
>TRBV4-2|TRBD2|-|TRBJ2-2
TGTGCCAGCAGCCCGCCCGGGACTAGCGGGAGGGCGGTCGGGGAGCTGTTTTTT
CASSPPGTSGRAVGELFF
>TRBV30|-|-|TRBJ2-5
TGTGCCTGGAGTGAACAGGAAGAGACCCAGTACTTC
CAWSEQEETQYF
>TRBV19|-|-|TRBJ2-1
TGTGCCAGTAGTATAGGAGGCGGGGAGCAGTTCTTC
CASSIGGGEQFF
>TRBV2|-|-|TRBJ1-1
TGTGCCAGCAGCCTCGCCGGGAGGAACACTGAAGCTTTCTTT
CASSLAGRNTEAFF